The source of this T cell receptor (beta chain) is a study of shared clonotypes between healthy human individuals. Background on the study: Each donor contributed plates that comprised three CD4 naive, three CD4 memory, two CD8 naive and one CD8 memory.

CD45RA+ naive and CD45RA-negative memory subsets were separated from CD4+ cells. Overall study findings and caveats: Naive subsets tended to show greater estimated richness than memory subsets.

The authors split each subset's genomic DNA evenly across several immunoSEQ plates. Profiling relied on immunoSEQ multiplex PCR, and the TCRdb table lists in-frame clones only, not all of them. The sample records some 1.4 million clones, more than 95% being singletons. V was clipped by 7 bases and J by 4 bases, with 8 bases between them. Germline CDR1 reads MNHNY; CDR2 reads SVGAGI (reference sequence). The CDR3 spans 12 residues. About this clone itself: Its antigen is currently unknown.

V gene TRBV6-6 combines with J gene TRBJ1-5; D is unresolved. The receptor comes from a man aged 30 to 39 in good health. Sequencing input: naive CD4+ T cells sorted from blood. Indicated subset: CD45RA+ positively selected. CDR3 nucleotides: TGTGCCAGCAAGGTCCAGAATCAGCCCCAGCATTTT. Translation: CASKVQNQPQHF.